This T cell receptor beta chain is drawn from a study of response to subunit inactivated influenza vaccine. Comment on this clonotype: The antigen is not known.

Germline V lookup: CDR1 DFQATT, CDR2 SNEGSKA (reference sequence). The CDR3 extends over 14 amino acids. The germline V and J ends were trimmed by 5 bases and 3 bases, with 15 bases remaining between them. One entry per CDR3 protein, called by TCRdb with MiXCR from the RT-PCR reads. This sample has hundreds of thousands of distinct CDR3 sequences, with about a fifth found just once. Findings and limits, study-wide: The authors proposed limited new T cell recruitment per seasonal influenza vaccination.

The genes are TRBV20-1 and TRBJ2-3; tentatively, D is TRBD1 (5 bases). The sequencing here drew on PBMCs from blood, taken 5 days after vaccination. This clonotype originated in a man aged 50 to 59 who received an inactivated influenza vaccine. The CDR3 reads CSAQDLGLTDTQYF. In DNA, the CDR3 is TGCAGTGCTCAAGATCTGGGGCTTACAGATACGCAGTATTTT.